This TCR beta chain derives from a study of CD8 T cells in Susac syndrome. This clonotype occurred once. This CDR3 has 14 residues. The V end lost 5 bases, the J end lost 1 base, and 10 bases lay between the germline ends. Looked up from germline, CDR1 is SGHAT and CDR2 is FQDESV (reference sequence). The RNA input was about 0.5 to 1 ug, and it was reverse transcribed with random hexamers. From the immunoSEQ multiplex PCR reads, TCRdb called clonotypes with MiXCR, one entry per CDR3 protein. This repertoire shows around 200,000 distinct CDR3 sequences, roughly 94% found once; its top ten account for just over 0.08%.

The chain joins TRBV11-1 to TRBJ2-3; D ambiguous. The source is a human donor with multiple sclerosis. Sample: CD4+ T cells from PBMCs. CDR3 DNA sequence: TGTGCCAGCAGCCAGACACCCGGCACAGATACGCAGTATTTT. This codes for CASSQTPGTDTQYF.